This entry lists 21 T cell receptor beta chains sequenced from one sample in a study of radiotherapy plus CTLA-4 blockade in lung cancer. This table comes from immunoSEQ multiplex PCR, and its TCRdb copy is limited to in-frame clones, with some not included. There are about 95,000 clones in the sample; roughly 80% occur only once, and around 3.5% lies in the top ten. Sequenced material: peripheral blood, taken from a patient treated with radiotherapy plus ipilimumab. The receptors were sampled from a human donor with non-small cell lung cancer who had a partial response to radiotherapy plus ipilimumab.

DNA for the CDR3: TGTGCCAGCAGTTCCTTACAGGGGGGGGTTGAAAAACTGTTTTTT. Translated, it gives CASSSLQGGVEKLFF. The rearrangement uses TRBV28 and TRBJ1-4, with 8 bases lining up with TRBD1. Looked up from germline, CDR1 is MDHEN and CDR2 is SYDVKM. Trimming took 4 bases from V and 7 from J; bases not matched to a gene: 8. The CDR3 is 15 amino acids.

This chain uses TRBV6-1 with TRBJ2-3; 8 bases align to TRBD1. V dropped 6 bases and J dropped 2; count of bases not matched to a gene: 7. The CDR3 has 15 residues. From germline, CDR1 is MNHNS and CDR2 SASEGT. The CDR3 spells CASRSTGAPTDTQYF. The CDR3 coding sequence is TGTGCCAGCAGATCGACAGGGGCCCCCACAGATACGCAGTATTTT.

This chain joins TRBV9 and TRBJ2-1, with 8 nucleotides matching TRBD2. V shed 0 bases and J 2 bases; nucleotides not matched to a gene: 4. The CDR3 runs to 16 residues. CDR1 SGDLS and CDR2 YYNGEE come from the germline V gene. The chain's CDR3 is CASSVELREAYNEQFF. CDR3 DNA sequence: TGTGCCAGCAGCGTAGAATTGCGGGAGGCCTACAATGAGCAGTTCTTC.

The DNA for the CDR3 is TGTGCCAGCAGCCCCCTAGGGGGGCAGTACTTC. This sequence encodes CASSPLGGQYF. The rearrangement uses TRBV9 and TRBJ2-7; weak D call: TRBD1 (6 bases). The CDR3 runs to 11 residues. Trimming removed 4 bases from V and 9 bases from J, with 11 bases in between. Germline values: CDR1 SGDLS, CDR2 YYNGEE.

The CDR3 protein is CASSTGQATSTDTQYF. CDR3 nucleotide sequence: TGCGCCAGCAGCACCGGACAGGCCACTAGCACAGATACGCAGTATTTT. The chain is built from TRBV5-1 and TRBJ2-3; 7 nucleotides match TRBD1. The CDR3 extends over 16 amino acids. V lost 4 bases to trimming and J lost 0 bases; unmatched junction nucleotides: 8. Germline lookup yields CDR1 SGHRS and CDR2 YFSETQ.

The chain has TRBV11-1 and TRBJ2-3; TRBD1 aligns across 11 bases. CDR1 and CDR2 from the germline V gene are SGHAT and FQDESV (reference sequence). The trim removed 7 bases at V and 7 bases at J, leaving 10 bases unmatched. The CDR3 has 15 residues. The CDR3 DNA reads TGTGCCAGCACCGTGGACAGGGGGCGCGAACATACGCAGTATTTT. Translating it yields CASTVDRGREHTQYF.

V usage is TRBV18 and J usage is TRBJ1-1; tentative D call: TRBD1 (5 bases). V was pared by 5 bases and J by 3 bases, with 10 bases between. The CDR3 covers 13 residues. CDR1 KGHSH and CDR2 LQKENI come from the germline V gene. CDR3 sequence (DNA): TGTGCCAGCTCAGTGACAGAGTACACTGAAGCTTTCTTT. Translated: CASSVTEYTEAFF.

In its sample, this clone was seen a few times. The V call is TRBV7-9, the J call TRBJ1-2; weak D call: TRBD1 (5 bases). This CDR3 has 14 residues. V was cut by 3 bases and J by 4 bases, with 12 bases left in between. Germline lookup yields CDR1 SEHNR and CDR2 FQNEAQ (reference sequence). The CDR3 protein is CASSFGGGSYGYTF. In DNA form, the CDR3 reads TGTGCCAGCAGCTTCGGGGGTGGGAGCTATGGCTACACCTTC.

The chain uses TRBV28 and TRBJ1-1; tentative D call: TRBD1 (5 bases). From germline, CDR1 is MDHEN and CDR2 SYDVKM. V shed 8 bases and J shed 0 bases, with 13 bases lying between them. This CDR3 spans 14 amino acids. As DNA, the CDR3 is TGTGCCAGCGAGCGGGGCGCTTTGAACACTGAAGCTTTCTTT. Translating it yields CASERGALNTEAFF.

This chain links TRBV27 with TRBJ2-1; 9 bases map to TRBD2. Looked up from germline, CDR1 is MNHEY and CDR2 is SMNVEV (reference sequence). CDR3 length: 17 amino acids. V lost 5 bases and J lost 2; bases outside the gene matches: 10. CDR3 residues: CASSPNSGRIAYNEQFF. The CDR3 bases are TGTGCCAGCAGTCCAAATAGCGGGAGAATCGCCTACAATGAGCAGTTCTTC.

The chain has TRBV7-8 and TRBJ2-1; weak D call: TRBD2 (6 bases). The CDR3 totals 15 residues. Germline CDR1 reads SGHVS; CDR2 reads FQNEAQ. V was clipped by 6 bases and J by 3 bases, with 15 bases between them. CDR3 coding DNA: TGTGCCAGCAGTCTACGGGAGAATAGCTACAATGAGCAGTTCTTC. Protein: CASSLRENSYNEQFF.

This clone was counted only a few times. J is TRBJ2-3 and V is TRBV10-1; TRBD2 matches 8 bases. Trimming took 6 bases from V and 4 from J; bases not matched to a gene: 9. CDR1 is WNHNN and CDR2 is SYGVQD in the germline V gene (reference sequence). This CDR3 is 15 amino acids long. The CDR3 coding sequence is TGCGCCAGCAGCTCCCGGACTAGCTCTCCAGATACGCAGTATTTT. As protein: CASSSRTSSPDTQYF.

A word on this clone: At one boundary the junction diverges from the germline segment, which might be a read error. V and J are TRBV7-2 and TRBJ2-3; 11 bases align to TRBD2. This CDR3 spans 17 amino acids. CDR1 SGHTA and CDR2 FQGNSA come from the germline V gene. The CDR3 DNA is TGTGCCAGCAGTTTAGCGGGAGGGCCAAGGCCAACAGATACGCAGTATTTT. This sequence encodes CASSLAGGPRPTDTQYF.

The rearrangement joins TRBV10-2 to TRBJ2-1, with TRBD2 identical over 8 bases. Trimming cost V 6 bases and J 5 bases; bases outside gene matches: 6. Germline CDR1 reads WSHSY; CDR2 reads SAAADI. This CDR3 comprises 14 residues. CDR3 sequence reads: CASSERETHNEQFF. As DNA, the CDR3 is TGCGCCAGCAGCGAGCGGGAGACCCACAATGAGCAGTTCTTC.

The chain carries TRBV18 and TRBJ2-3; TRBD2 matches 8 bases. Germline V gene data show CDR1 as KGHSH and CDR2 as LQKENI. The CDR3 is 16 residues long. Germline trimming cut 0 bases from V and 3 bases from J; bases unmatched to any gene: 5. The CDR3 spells CASSPPGAGVTDTQYF. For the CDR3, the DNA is TGTGCCAGCTCACCACCGGGAGCGGGAGTAACAGATACGCAGTATTTT.

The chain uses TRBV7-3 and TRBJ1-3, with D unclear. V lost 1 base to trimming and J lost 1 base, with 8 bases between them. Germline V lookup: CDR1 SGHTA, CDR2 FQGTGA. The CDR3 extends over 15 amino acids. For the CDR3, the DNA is TGTGCCAGCAGCTTAAGGGCGGGGTCTGGAAACACCATATATTTT. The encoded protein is CASSLRAGSGNTIYF.

The CDR3 here is CASSQGQGAGQPQHF. CDR3 nucleotides: TGTGCCAGCAGCCAGGGACAGGGGGCTGGTCAGCCCCAGCATTTT. The chain employs TRBV5-8 and TRBJ1-5, with 12 nucleotides matching TRBD1. This CDR3 is built from 15 residues. CDR1 and CDR2 (germline): SGHTS, YDEGEE. The trim removed 4 bases at V and 6 bases at J, leaving 5 bases unmatched.

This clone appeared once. CDR3 DNA: TGTGCCAGTAGTCTAGCGGGAGGCCCCAATCCCTACGAGCAGTACTTC. Translated, it gives CASSLAGGPNPYEQYF. The chain carries TRBV19 and TRBJ2-7; 11 nucleotides match TRBD2. The CDR3 covers 16 residues. The germline CDR1 and CDR2 sequences are LNHDA and SQIVND (reference sequence). V lost 5 bases, J lost 2 bases, and 8 bases stayed unmatched.

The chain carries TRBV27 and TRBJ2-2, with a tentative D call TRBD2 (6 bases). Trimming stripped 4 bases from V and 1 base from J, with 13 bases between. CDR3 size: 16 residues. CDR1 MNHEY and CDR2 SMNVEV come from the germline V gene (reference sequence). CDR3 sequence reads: CASSSPGGVNTGELFF. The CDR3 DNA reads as TGTGCCAGCAGTTCCCCGGGCGGGGTGAACACCGGGGAGCTGTTTTTT.

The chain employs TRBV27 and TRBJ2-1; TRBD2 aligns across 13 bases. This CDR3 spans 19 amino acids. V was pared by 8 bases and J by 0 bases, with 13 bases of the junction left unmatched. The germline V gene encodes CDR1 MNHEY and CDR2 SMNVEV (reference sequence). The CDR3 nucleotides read TGTGCCAGCCTCATTGTCGGGACTAGCGGGGTGGTCTCCTACAATGAGCAGTTCTTC. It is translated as CASLIVGTSGVVSYNEQFF.

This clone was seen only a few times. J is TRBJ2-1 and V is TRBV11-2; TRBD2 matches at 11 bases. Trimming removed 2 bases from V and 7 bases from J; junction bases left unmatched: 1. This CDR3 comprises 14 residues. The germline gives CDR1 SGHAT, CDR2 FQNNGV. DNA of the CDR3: TGTGCCAGCAGCTTAACTAGCGGGAGTAATGAGCAGTTCTTC. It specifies CASSLTSGSNEQFF.